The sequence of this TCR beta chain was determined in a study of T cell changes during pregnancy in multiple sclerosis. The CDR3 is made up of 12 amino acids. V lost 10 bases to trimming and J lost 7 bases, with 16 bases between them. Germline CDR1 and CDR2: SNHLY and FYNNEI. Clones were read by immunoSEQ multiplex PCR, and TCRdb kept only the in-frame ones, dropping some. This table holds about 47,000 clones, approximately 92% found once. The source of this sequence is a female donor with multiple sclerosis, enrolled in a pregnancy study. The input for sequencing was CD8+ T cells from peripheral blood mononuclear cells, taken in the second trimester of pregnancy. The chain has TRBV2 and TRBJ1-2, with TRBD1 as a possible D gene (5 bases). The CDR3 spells CANFQGTFGYTF. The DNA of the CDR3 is TGTGCCAACTTCCAGGGTACATTTGGCTACACCTTC.